This T cell receptor beta chain was recovered during a study of blood T cell repertoires in COVID-19. Study-level background: There were acute and convalescent COVID-19 samples, and they came from the United States, Italy and Spain.

V trimming: 4 bases; J trimming: 3 bases; junction bases outside the gene matches: 11. Germline-derived CDR1 and CDR2 are SGHNT and YYREEE (reference sequence). This CDR3 is built from 16 residues. Methods used by the authors: The authors estimated nucleated cell counts from reference gene primer amplification. The table came from immunoSEQ multiplex PCR; TCRdb's copy has only in-frame clones and leaves some out. The V and J calls and clone size are taken from that table; D and trimming were inferred from the DNA. The table records about 90,000 clones, around four fifths of them present only once. Sequences were obtained from peripheral blood. The TCR comes from a woman in her 70s with active or convalescent COVID-19. V and J are TRBV5-4 and TRBJ1-1, with TRBD1 identical over 8 bases. CDR3 sequence (DNA): TGTGCCAGCAGCCCCTCCCTGGACAGGGTAGACACTGAAGCTTTCTTT. Encoded protein: CASSPSLDRVDTEAFF.